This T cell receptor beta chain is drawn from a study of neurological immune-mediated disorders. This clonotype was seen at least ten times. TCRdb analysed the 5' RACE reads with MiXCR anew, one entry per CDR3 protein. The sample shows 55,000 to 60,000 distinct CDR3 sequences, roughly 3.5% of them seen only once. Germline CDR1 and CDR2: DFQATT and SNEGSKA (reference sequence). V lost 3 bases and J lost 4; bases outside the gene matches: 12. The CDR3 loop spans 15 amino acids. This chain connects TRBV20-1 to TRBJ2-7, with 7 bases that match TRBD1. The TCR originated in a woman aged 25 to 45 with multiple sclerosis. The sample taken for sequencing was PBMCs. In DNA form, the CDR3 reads TGCAGTGCTAGGGCCCCTCAGGGGGAGAAGTACGAGCAGTACTTC. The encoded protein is CSARAPQGEKYEQYF.